The source of this T cell receptor (beta chain) is a study of neurological immune-mediated disorders. The CDR3 consists of 14 residues. Trimming stripped 1 base from V and 4 bases from J, with 10 bases between. Germline V lookup: CDR1 SGHRS, CDR2 YFSETQ. This clonotype has at least ten counts. TCRdb re-called the 5' RACE reads through MiXCR, storing one row per CDR3 protein. Here the sample spans roughly 46,000 distinct CDR3 sequences, 1.5% to 2% being singletons. The sequencing sample was made of PBMCs. The origin of this receptor is a woman aged 40-49 years with multiple sclerosis. The chain combines TRBV5-1 with TRBJ2-3; D gene uncertain. CDR3 sequence reads: CASSLNRGPDTQYF. In DNA form, the CDR3 reads TGCGCCAGCAGCTTGAATCGCGGCCCAGATACGCAGTATTTT.